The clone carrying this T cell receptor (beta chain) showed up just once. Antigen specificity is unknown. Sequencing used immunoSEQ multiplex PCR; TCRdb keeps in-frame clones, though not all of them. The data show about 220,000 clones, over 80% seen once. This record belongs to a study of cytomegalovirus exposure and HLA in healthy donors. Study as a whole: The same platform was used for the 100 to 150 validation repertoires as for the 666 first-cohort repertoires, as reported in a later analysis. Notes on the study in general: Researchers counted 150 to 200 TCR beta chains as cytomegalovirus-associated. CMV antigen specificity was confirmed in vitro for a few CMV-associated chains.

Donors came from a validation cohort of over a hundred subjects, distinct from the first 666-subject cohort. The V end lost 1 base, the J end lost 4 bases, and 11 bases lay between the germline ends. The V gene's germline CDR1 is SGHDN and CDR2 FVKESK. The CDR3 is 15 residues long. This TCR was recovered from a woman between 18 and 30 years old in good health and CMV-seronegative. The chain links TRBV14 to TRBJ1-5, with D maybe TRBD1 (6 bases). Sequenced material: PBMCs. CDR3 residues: CASSQVYRVNQPQHF. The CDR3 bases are TGTGCCAGCAGCCAAGTATACAGGGTTAATCAGCCCCAGCATTTT.